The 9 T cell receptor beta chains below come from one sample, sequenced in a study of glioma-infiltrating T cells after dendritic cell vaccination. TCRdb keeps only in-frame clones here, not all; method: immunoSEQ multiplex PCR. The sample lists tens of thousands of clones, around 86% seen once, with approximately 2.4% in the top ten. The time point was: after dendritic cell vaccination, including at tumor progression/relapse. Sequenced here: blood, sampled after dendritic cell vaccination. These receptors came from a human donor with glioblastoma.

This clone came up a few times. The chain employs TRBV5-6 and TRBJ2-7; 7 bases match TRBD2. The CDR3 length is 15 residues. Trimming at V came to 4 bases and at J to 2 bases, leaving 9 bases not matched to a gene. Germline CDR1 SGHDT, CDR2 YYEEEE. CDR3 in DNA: TGTGCCAGCAGCCCCAAGCGCGGGGGTGCCTACGAGCAGTACTTC. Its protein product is CASSPKRGGAYEQYF.

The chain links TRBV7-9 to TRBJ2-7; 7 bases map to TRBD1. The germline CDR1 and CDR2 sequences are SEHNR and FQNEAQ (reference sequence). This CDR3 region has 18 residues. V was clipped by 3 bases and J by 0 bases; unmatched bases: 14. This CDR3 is CASSFWLGGQSSSYEQYF. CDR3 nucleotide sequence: TGTGCCAGCAGCTTTTGGCTTGGGGGACAGTCGAGCTCCTACGAGCAGTACTTC.

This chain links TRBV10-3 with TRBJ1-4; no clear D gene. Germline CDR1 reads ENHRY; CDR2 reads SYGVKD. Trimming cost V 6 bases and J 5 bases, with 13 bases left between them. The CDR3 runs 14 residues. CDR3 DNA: TGTGCCATCAGCCCCCTAGCCAGCAATGAAAAACTGTTTTTT. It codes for CAISPLASNEKLFF.

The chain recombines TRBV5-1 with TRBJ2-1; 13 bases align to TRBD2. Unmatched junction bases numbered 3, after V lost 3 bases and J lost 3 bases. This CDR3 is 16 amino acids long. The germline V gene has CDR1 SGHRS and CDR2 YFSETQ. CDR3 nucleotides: TGCGCCAGCAGCTGGGGGACTAGCGGGGTCTACAATGAGCAGTTCTTC. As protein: CASSWGTSGVYNEQFF.

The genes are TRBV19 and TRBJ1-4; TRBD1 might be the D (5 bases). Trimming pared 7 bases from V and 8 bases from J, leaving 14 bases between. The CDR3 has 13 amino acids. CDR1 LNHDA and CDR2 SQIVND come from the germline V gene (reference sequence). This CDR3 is CASIQGADEKLFF. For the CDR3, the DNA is TGTGCCAGTATTCAGGGTGCGGACGAAAAACTGTTTTTT.

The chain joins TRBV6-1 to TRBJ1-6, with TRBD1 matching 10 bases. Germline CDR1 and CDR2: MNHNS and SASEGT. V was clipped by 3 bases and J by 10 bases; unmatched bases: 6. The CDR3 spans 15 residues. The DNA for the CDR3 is TGTGCCAGCAGTGAGGTGGACAGGGGGGGGTCACCCCTCCACTTT. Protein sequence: CASSEVDRGGSPLHF.

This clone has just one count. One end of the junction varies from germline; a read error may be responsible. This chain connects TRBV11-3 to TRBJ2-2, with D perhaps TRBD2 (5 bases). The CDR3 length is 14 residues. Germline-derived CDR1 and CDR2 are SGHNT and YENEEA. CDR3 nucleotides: TGTGCCAGCAGCTTAGAAGGGCTTGCCGGGGAGCTGGTTTTT. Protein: CASSLEGLAGELVF. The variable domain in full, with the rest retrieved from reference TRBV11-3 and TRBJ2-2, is EAGVVQSPRYKIIEKKQPVAFWCNPISGHNTLYWYLQNLGQGPELLIRYENEEAVDDSQLPKDRFSAERLKGVDSTLKIQPAELGDSAVYLCASSLEGLAGELVFGEGSRLTVL.

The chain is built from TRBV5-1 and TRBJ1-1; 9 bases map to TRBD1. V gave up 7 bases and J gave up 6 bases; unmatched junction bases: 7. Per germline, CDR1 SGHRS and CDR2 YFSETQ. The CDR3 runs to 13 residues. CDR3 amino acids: CASAPGQGAEAFF. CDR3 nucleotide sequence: TGCGCCAGCGCCCCGGGACAGGGAGCTGAAGCTTTCTTT.

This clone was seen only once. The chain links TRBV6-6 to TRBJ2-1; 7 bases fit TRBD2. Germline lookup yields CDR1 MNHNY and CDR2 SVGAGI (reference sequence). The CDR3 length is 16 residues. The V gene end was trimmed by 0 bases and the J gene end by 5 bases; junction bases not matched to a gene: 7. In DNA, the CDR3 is TGTGCCAGCAGTTACTCGGGAGGACTAGGGAACAATGAGCAGTTCTTC. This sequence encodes CASSYSGGLGNNEQFF.